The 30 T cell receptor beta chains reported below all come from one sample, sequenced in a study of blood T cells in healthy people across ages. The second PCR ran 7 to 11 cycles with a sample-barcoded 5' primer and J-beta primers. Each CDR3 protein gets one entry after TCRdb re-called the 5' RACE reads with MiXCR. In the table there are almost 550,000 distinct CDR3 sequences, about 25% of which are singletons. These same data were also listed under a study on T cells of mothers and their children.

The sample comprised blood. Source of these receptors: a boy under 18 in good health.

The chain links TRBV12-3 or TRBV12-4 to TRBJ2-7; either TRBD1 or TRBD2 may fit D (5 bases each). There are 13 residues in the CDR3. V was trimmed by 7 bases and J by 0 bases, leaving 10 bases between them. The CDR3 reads CASTGHSSYEQYF. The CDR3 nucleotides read TGTGCCAGCACGGGGCATAGCTCCTACGAGCAGTACTTC.

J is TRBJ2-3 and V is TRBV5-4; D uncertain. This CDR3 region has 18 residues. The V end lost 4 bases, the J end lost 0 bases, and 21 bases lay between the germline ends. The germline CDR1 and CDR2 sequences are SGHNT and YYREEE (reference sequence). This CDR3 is CASSHNLEPSESTDTQYF. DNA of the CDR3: TGTGCCAGCAGCCACAACTTGGAGCCTTCGGAAAGCACAGATACGCAGTATTTT.

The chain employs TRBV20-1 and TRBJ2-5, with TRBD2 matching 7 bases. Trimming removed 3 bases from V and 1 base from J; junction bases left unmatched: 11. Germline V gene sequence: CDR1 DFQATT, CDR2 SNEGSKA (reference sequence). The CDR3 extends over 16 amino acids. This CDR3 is CSASDPAGRTQETQYF. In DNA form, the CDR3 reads TGCAGTGCTAGCGACCCAGCGGGACGAACCCAAGAGACCCAGTACTTC.

Here the CDR3 DNA reads TGTGCCAGCAGACGGCCGGGACAGACCACTGAAGCTTTCTTT. This translates into CASRRPGQTTEAFF. This rearrangement joins TRBV7-3 to TRBJ1-1; 7 bases match TRBD1. CDR1 and CDR2 from the germline V gene are SGHTA and FQGTGA. This CDR3 has 14 amino acids. The V and J ends lost 6 bases and 4 bases, in that order; junction bases with no gene match: 8.

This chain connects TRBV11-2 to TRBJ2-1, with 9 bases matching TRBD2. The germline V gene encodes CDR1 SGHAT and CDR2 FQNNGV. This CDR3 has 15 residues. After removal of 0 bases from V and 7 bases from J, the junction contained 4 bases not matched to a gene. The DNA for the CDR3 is TGTGCCAGCAGCTTAGATCTGCTAGCGGGAAATGAGCAGTTCTTC. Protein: CASSLDLLAGNEQFF.

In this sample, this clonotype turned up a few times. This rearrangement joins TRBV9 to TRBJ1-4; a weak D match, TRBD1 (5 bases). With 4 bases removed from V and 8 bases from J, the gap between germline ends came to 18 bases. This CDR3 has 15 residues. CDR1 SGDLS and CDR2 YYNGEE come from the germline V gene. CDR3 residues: CASSSARDYNEKLFF. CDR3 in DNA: TGTGCCAGCAGCTCCGCCCGGGACTACAACGAAAAACTGTTTTTT.

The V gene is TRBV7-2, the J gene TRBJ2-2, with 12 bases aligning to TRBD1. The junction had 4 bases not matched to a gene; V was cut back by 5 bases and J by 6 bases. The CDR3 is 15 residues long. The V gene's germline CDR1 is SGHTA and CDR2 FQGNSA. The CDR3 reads CASSVRDRGPGELFF. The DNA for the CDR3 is TGTGCCAGCAGCGTCCGGGACAGGGGGCCCGGGGAGCTGTTTTTT.

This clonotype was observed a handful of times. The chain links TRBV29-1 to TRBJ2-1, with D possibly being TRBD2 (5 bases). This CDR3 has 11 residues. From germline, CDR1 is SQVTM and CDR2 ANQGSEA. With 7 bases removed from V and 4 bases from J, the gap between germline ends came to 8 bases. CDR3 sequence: CSGKRYNEQFF. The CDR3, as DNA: TGCAGCGGTAAGCGGTACAATGAGCAGTTCTTC.

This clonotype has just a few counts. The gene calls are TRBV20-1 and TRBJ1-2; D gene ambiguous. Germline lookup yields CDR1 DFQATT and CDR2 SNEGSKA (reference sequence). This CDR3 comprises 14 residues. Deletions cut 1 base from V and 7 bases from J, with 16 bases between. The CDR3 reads CSARVLGGGLGYTF. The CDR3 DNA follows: TGCAGTGCTAGAGTATTGGGCGGAGGCCTTGGCTACACCTTC.

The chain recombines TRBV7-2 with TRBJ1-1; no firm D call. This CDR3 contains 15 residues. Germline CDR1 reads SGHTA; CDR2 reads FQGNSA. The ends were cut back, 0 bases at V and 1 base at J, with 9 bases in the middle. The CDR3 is CASSLALLGNTEAFF. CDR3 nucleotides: TGTGCCAGCAGCTTAGCGCTATTGGGGAACACTGAAGCTTTCTTT.

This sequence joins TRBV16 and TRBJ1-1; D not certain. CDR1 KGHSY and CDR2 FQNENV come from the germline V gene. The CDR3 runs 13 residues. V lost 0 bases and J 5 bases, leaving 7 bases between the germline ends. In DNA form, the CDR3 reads TGTGCCAGCAGCCAATCGGTATGGACTGAAGCTTTCTTT. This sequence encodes CASSQSVWTEAFF. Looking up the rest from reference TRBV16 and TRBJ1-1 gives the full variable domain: GEEVAQTPKHLVRGEGQKAKLYCAPIKGHSYVFWYQQVLKNEFKFLISFQNENVFDETGMPKERFSAKCLPNSPCSLEIQATKLEDSAVYFCASSQSVWTEAFFGQGTRLTVV.

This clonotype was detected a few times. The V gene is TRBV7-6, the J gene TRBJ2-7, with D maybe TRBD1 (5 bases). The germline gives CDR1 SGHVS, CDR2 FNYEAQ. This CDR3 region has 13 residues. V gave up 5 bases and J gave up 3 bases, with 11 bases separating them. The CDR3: CASSVDRDYEQYF. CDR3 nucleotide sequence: TGTGCCAGCAGCGTAGACAGAGACTACGAGCAGTACTTC.

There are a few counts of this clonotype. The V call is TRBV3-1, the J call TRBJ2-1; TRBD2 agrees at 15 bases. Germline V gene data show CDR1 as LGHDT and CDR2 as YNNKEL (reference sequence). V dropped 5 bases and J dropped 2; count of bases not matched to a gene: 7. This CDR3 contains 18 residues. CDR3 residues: CASSAGLAGGMTYNEQFF. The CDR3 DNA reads TGTGCCAGCAGCGCGGGACTAGCGGGAGGTATGACCTACAATGAGCAGTTCTTC.

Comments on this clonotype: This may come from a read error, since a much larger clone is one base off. CDR3: CASRQTGEETQYF. CDR3 DNA sequence: TGTGCCAGCAGACAAACAGGGGAAGAGACCCAGTACTTC. This chain links TRBV2 with TRBJ2-5, with 7 bases aligning to TRBD1. This CDR3 comprises 13 residues. CDR1 is SNHLY and CDR2 is FYNNEI in the germline V gene. Trimming at V came to 6 bases and at J to 3 bases, leaving 4 bases not matched to a gene.

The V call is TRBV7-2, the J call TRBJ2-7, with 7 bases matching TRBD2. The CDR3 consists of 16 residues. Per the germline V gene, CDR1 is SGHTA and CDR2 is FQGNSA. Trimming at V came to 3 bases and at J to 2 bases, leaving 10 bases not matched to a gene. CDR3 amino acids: CASSLSGGGGAYEQYF. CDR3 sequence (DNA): TGTGCCAGCAGCTTGAGCGGAGGTGGGGGGGCCTACGAGCAGTACTTC.

CDR3 sequence reads: CAATQGMNTEAFF. The CDR3 DNA reads TGTGCCGCGACACAGGGGATGAACACTGAAGCTTTCTTT. The J gene is TRBJ1-1, the V gene TRBV15, with 7 bases aligning to TRBD1. The CDR3 covers 13 residues. V was pared by 11 bases and J by 0 bases, with 6 bases of the junction left unmatched. CDR1 is LNHNV, CDR2 YYDKDF, per germline (reference sequence).

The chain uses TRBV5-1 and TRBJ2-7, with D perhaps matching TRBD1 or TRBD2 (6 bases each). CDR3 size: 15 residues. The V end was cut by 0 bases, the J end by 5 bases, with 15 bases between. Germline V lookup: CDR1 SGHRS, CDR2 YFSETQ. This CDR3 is CASSLVGGLRNEQYF. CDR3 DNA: TGCGCCAGCAGCTTGGTAGGGGGGTTAAGGAACGAGCAGTACTTC.

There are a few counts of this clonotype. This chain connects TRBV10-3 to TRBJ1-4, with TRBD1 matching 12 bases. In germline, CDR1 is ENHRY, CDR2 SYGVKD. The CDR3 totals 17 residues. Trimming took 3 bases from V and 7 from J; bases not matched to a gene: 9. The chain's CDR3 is CAISDPGQGALVEKLFF. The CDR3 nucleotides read TGTGCCATCAGTGACCCGGGACAGGGGGCGCTTGTTGAAAAACTGTTTTTT.

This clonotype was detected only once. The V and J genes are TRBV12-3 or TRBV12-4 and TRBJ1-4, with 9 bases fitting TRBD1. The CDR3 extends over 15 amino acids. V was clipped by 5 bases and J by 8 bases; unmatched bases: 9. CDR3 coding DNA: TGTGCCAGCAGTGCTCGGACAGGGGAGGAGGAAAAACTGTTTTTT. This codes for CASSARTGEEEKLFF.

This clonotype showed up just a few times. CDR3 in amino acids: CSGRITDTQYF. The DNA for the CDR3 is TGCAGCGGACGTATCACAGATACGCAGTATTTT. The rearrangement links TRBV29-1 to TRBJ2-3; no firm D call. The CDR3 has 11 amino acids. Trimming removed 7 bases from V and 2 bases from J, with 7 bases in between. The germline V gene has CDR1 SQVTM and CDR2 ANQGSEA.

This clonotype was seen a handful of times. This CDR3 is CASSQDREQPQHF. CDR3 nucleotide sequence: TGTGCCAGCAGCCAAGACAGGGAACAGCCCCAGCATTTT. V gene TRBV3-1 combines with J gene TRBJ1-5; maybe TRBD1 (5 bases). This CDR3 has 13 amino acids. The V end was cut by 0 bases, the J end by 7 bases, with 7 bases between. The V gene's germline CDR1 is LGHDT and CDR2 YNNKEL (reference sequence).

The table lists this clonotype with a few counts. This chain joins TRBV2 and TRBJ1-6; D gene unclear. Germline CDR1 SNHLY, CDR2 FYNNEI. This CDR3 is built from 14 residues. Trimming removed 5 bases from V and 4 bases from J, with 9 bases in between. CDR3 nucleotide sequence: TGTGCCAGCAGTAGAACGGATTATAATTCACCCCTCCACTTT. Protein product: CASSRTDYNSPLHF. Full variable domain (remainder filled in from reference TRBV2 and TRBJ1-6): EPEVTQTPSHQVTQMGQEVILRCVPISNHLYFYWYRQILGQKVEFLVSFYNNEISEKSEIFDDQFSVERPDGSNFTLKIRSTKLEDSAMYFCASSRTDYNSPLHFGNGTRLTVT.

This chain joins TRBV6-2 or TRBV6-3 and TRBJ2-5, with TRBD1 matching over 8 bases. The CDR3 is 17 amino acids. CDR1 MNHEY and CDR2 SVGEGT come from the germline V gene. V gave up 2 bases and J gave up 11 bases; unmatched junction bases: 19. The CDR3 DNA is TGTGCCAGCAGTTACCTATCGATTGCAGGGGGCTTAGGAGAGCAGTACTTC. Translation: CASSYLSIAGGLGEQYF.

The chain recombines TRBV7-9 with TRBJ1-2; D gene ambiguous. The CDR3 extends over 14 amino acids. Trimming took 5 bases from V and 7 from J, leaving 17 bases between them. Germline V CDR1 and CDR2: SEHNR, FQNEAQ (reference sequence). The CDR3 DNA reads TGTGCCAGCAGCCCTTCTCAGGATTGGGCTGGCTACACCTTC. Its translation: CASSPSQDWAGYTF.

CDR3 DNA sequence: TGTGCCTGTTCCGCAGGGGGCGGGAGAGCTTTCTTT. It encodes CACSAGGGRAFF. This rearrangement joins TRBV30 to TRBJ1-1; 8 bases align to TRBD1. Germline CDR1 reads GTSNPN; CDR2 reads SVGIG (reference sequence). Unmatched junction bases numbered 10, after V lost 6 bases and J lost 10 bases. The CDR3 has 12 amino acids.

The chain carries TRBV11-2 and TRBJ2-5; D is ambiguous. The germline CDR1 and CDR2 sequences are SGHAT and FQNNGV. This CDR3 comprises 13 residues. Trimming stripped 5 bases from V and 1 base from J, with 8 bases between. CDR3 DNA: TGTGCCAGCAGCGAACAGCCCCAAGAGACCCAGTACTTC. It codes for CASSEQPQETQYF.

CDR3 nucleotides: TGCAGTGCTGCCGGGACAGGGGCCCAATACGAGCAGTACTTC. Its protein product is CSAAGTGAQYEQYF. The chain combines TRBV20-1 with TRBJ2-7; 10 nucleotides line up with TRBD1. The CDR3 runs to 14 residues. V trimming: 5 bases; J trimming: 4 bases; junction bases outside the gene matches: 8. CDR1 is DFQATT, CDR2 SNEGSKA, per germline (reference sequence).

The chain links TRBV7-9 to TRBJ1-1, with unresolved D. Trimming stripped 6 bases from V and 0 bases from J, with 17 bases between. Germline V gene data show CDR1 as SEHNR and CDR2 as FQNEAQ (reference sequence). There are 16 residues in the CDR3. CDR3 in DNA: TGTGCCAGCAGTTCTAGTAGGACCGGATTGAACACTGAAGCTTTCTTT. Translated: CASSSSRTGLNTEAFF.

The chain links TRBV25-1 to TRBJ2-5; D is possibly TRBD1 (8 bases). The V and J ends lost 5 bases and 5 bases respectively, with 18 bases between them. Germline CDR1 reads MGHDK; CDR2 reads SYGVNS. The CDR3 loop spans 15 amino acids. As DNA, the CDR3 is TGTGCCAGCAGTCTACAGGGGGGGGTTTGGGAGACCCAGTACTTC. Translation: CASSLQGGVWETQYF.

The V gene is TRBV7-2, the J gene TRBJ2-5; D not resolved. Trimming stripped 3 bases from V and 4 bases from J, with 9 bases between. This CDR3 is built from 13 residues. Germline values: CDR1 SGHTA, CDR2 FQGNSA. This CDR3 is CASSFWWGETQYF. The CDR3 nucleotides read TGTGCCAGCAGCTTTTGGTGGGGAGAGACCCAGTACTTC.